This T cell receptor (beta chain) was documented in a study of blood T cell repertoires in COVID-19. This table comes from immunoSEQ multiplex PCR, and its TCRdb copy is limited to in-frame clones, with some not included. The sample holds 21,000 or so clones, 90% seen once. The CDR3 loop spans 14 amino acids. J was trimmed by 4 bases and V by 10 bases; bases with no gene match: 12. Germline V CDR1 and CDR2: MNHEY, SVGAGI. The chain is built from TRBV6-5 and TRBJ1-2, with TRBD1 matching over 7 bases. The TCR comes from a human donor in a cohort sampled during active COVID-19. Sequencing was done on a sample of peripheral blood. The CDR3 DNA reads as TGTGCCAACAGCCGGCCGGGACAGCTCTATGGCTACACCTTC. Protein product: CANSRPGQLYGYTF.